The next 23 T cell receptor beta chains were all read from a single sample in a study of beta chain features in type 1 diabetes. The sequenced template was cDNA made from the entire isolated RNA. Sequencing was performed with immunoSEQ multiplex PCR; in TCRdb, only in-frame clones are kept and a portion is missing. The sample lists around 160,000 clones, roughly 65% seen once, with around 0.08% in the top ten. Findings of the study overall: There was a moderate but significant shortening of TCRB CDR3s in all four CD4+ subsets of Type 1 diabetes patients.

Their specific antigens are unknown. Sequenced input: naive CD4+ T cells from blood. These receptors all stem from a young man with type 1 diabetes.

This chain joins TRBV30 and TRBJ2-7; 8 nucleotides match TRBD1. The J segment lost 6 bases and the V segment lost 2 bases, leaving 6 bases of the junction unmatched. CDR1 and CDR2 (germline): GTSNPN, SVGIG (reference sequence). The CDR3 extends over 13 amino acids. CDR3 residues: CAWSRNTGGEQYF. The CDR3 nucleotides read TGTGCCTGGAGTAGGAACACAGGGGGCGAGCAGTACTTC.

The J gene is TRBJ1-1, the V gene TRBV29-1; D gene unclear. Germline assignment: CDR1 SQVTM and CDR2 ANQGSEA. The CDR3 has 13 amino acids. V lost 6 bases and J lost 2, with 13 bases in between. The CDR3 bases are TGCAGCGTCGCCTGGACGGAAAACACTGAAGCTTTCTTT. Translation: CSVAWTENTEAFF.

The V and J genes are TRBV29-1 and TRBJ2-5, with TRBD2 identical over 7 bases. Germline CDR1 SQVTM, CDR2 ANQGSEA. The CDR3 is 13 residues long. V lost 3 bases and J lost 1; bases outside the gene matches: 2. DNA of the CDR3: TGCAGCGTTGATGGGGGGGGCCAAGAGACCCAGTACTTC. Its protein is CSVDGGGQETQYF.

This clone occurred a few times. The V gene is TRBV29-1, the J gene TRBJ2-7; TRBD1 aligns across 9 bases. The CDR3 runs 13 residues. Germline trimming cut 4 bases from V and 0 bases from J; bases unmatched to any gene: 1. Per the germline V gene, CDR1 is SQVTM and CDR2 is ANQGSEA. Here the CDR3 DNA reads TGCAGCGTTGGGGGACAGGGCTCCTACGAGCAGTACTTC. This translates into CSVGGQGSYEQYF.

Written as DNA, the CDR3 is TGTGCCAGCAGGTGGACAGACTACACCGGGGAGCTGTTTTTT. It specifies CASRWTDYTGELFF. The J gene is TRBJ2-2, the V gene TRBV7-9; D perhaps matches TRBD1 (6 bases). The CDR3 is made up of 14 amino acids. Germline assignment: CDR1 SEHNR and CDR2 FQNEAQ (reference sequence). V was cut by 6 bases and J by 3 bases, with 11 bases left in between. The variable domain in full, completed from reference TRBV7-9 and TRBJ2-2, reads DTGVSQNPRHKITKRGQNVTFRCDPISEHNRLYWYRQTLGQGPEFLTYFQNEAQLEKSRLLSDRFSAERPKGSFSTLEIQRTEQGDSAMYLCASRWTDYTGELFFGEGSRLTVL.

A word on this clone: Other nucleotide sequences in the sample specify the same CDR3. The gene calls are TRBV9 and TRBJ2-7; D is undetermined. The germline V gene has CDR1 SGDLS and CDR2 YYNGEE. The CDR3 spans 13 residues. V was clipped by 0 bases and J by 1 base, with 5 bases between them. The CDR3 spells CASSVGLSYEQYF. CDR3 DNA sequence: TGTGCCAGCAGCGTAGGTCTATCCTACGAGCAGTACTTC. The variable domain in full, completed from reference TRBV9 and TRBJ2-7, reads DSGVTQTPKHLITATGQRVTLRCSPRSGDLSVYWYQQSLDQGLQFLIQYYNGEERAKGNILERFSAQQFPDLHSELNLSSLELGDSALYFCASSVGLSYEQYFGPGTRLTVT.

The chain recombines TRBV7-9 with TRBJ1-3; tentatively, D is TRBD1 (5 bases). Germline CDR1 SEHNR, CDR2 FQNEAQ (reference sequence). Trimming shortened V by 9 bases and J by 0 bases, and 15 bases separated the two germline ends. The CDR3 has 15 residues. The CDR3 nucleotides are TGTGCCAGGCCCAGCGGGACGGCCTCTGGAAACACCATATATTTT. As protein: CARPSGTASGNTIYF. Filled out from reference TRBV7-9 and TRBJ1-3, the complete variable domain reads DTGVSQNPRHKITKRGQNVTFRCDPISEHNRLYWYRQTLGQGPEFLTYFQNEAQLEKSRLLSDRFSAERPKGSFSTLEIQRTEQGDSAMYLCARPSGTASGNTIYFGEGSWLTVV.

The CDR3 sequence is CSVAGQDSYNEQFF. CDR3 DNA: TGCAGCGTTGCCGGACAGGACTCTTACAATGAGCAGTTCTTC. V usage is TRBV29-1 and J usage is TRBJ2-1, with 7 bases fitting TRBD1. V shed 4 bases, J shed 4 bases, and the junction held 7 bases outside the gene matches. Germline V gene lookup returns CDR1 SQVTM and CDR2 ANQGSEA. The CDR3 consists of 14 residues.

The CDR3 loop reads CASSLEQPIQETQYF. The CDR3 DNA is TGTGCCAGCAGCTTAGAACAGCCGATCCAAGAGACCCAGTACTTC. The chain has TRBV7-9 and TRBJ2-5; D is ambiguous. CDR1 is SEHNR and CDR2 is FQNEAQ in the germline V gene (reference sequence). The V and J ends lost 1 base and 1 base respectively, with 10 bases between them. The CDR3 runs 15 residues.

The chain joins TRBV7-8 to TRBJ2-1; 7 nucleotides align to TRBD2. The CDR3 contains 15 residues. Germline V gives CDR1 SGHVS, CDR2 FQNEAQ. Trimming took 5 bases from V and 4 from J; bases not matched to a gene: 8. CDR3 loop: CASSKGTTTYNEQFF. In DNA form, the CDR3 reads TGTGCCAGCAGCAAAGGGACTACGACGTACAATGAGCAGTTCTTC.

The chain is built from TRBV7-2 and TRBJ2-1; 7 bases fit TRBD2. J was trimmed by 6 bases and V by 2 bases; bases with no gene match: 13. Germline CDR1 and CDR2: SGHTA and FQGNSA. The CDR3 has 17 amino acids. The DNA of the CDR3 is TGTGCCAGCAGCTTAAGGATAGCGGGCTACGGCGGCAATGAGCAGTTCTTC. Translation gives CASSLRIAGYGGNEQFF.

A few counts support this clone. V is TRBV29-1 and J is TRBJ2-7; D tentatively reads TRBD1 or TRBD2 (5 bases each). CDR3 length: 14 residues. The germline gives CDR1 SQVTM, CDR2 ANQGSEA. Trimming cost V 5 bases and J 3 bases, with 17 bases left between them. As DNA, the CDR3 is TGCAGCGTTACCCCAGCAGGGAGAGGCTACGAGCAGTACTTC. Translated: CSVTPAGRGYEQYF.

The chain recombines TRBV29-1 with TRBJ1-1; D is perhaps TRBD1 (5 bases). Germline CDR1 reads SQVTM; CDR2 reads ANQGSEA. V lost 7 bases to trimming and J lost 3 bases, with 9 bases between them. The CDR3 runs 11 residues. The CDR3 loop reads CSATEDTEAFF. CDR3 DNA sequence: TGCAGCGCGACAGAGGACACTGAAGCTTTCTTT.

CDR3 region: CASSVSSGVYEQYF. CDR3 coding DNA: TGTGCCAGCAGCGTATCTAGCGGGGTCTACGAGCAGTACTTC. V usage is TRBV9 and J usage is TRBJ2-7; 9 nucleotides match TRBD2. The CDR3 runs 14 residues. Germline CDR1 SGDLS, CDR2 YYNGEE. J was trimmed by 3 bases and V by 1 base; bases with no gene match: 2. The complete variable domain, with remaining parts taken from reference TRBV9 and TRBJ2-7, reads DSGVTQTPKHLITATGQRVTLRCSPRSGDLSVYWYQQSLDQGLQFLIQYYNGEERAKGNILERFSAQQFPDLHSELNLSSLELGDSALYFCASSVSSGVYEQYFGPGTRLTVT.

The gene calls are TRBV7-2 and TRBJ2-5, with D possibly TRBD2 on 5 matching bases. CDR1 is SGHTA, CDR2 FQGNSA, per germline. V gave up 2 bases and J gave up 2 bases, with 12 bases separating them. The CDR3 contains 15 residues. CDR3 amino acids: CASSLIRGLQETQYF. CDR3 DNA: TGTGCCAGCAGCTTAATTCGAGGACTTCAAGAGACCCAGTACTTC.

This clone was detected only once. This rearrangement joins TRBV29-1 to TRBJ1-5; 10 bases fit TRBD1. Germline CDR1 reads SQVTM; CDR2 reads ANQGSEA. The V gene end was trimmed by 4 bases and the J gene end by 10 bases; junction bases not matched to a gene: 10. The CDR3 loop spans 14 amino acids. The CDR3 sequence is CSVALGQGDSPQHF. The DNA for the CDR3 is TGCAGCGTTGCCCTTGGACAGGGGGATAGTCCCCAGCATTTT.

This clone was detected a few times. The chain uses TRBV29-1 and TRBJ2-5; TRBD1 matches 9 bases. V dropped 5 bases and J dropped 2; count of bases not matched to a gene: 3. Germline-derived CDR1 and CDR2 are SQVTM and ANQGSEA. The CDR3 runs to 13 residues. The CDR3 DNA follows: TGCAGCGTTAAGACAGGGGGGCAAGAGACCCAGTACTTC. Translated: CSVKTGGQETQYF. Combining the CDR3 with reference TRBV29-1 and TRBJ2-5 gives the whole variable domain SAVISQKPSRDICQRGTSLTIQCQVDSQVTMMFWYRQQPGQSLTLIATANQGSEATYESGFVIDKFPISRPNLTFSTLTVSNMSPEDSSIYLCSVKTGGQETQYFGPGTRLLVL.

This chain uses TRBV9 with TRBJ2-1; D is unresolved. V dropped 0 bases and J dropped 0 bases, with 7 bases sitting between them. Germline assignment: CDR1 SGDLS and CDR2 YYNGEE. This CDR3 comprises 15 residues. The CDR3 reads CASSVGGNSYNEQFF. The DNA for the CDR3 is TGTGCCAGCAGCGTAGGCGGCAACTCCTACAATGAGCAGTTCTTC. The full variable domain, with the rest looked up from reference TRBV9 and TRBJ2-1, is DSGVTQTPKHLITATGQRVTLRCSPRSGDLSVYWYQQSLDQGLQFLIQYYNGEERAKGNILERFSAQQFPDLHSELNLSSLELGDSALYFCASSVGGNSYNEQFFGPGTRLTVL.

The chain uses TRBV18 and TRBJ2-7; no clear D gene. Germline loops: CDR1 KGHSH, CDR2 LQKENI. Trimming stripped 3 bases from V and 7 bases from J, with 7 bases between. This CDR3 has 11 residues. The CDR3 sequence is CASSPKEEQYF. CDR3 DNA: TGTGCCAGCTCACCCAAAGAGGAGCAGTACTTC.

This chain uses TRBV5-4 with TRBJ1-2; D might be TRBD1 (5 bases). Germline assignment: CDR1 SGHNT and CDR2 YYREEE (reference sequence). This CDR3 comprises 13 residues. V was cut by 5 bases and J by 1 base, with 9 bases left in between. DNA of the CDR3: TGTGCCAGCAGTTCCGACAGTAACTATGGCTACACCTTC. Amino acid sequence: CASSSDSNYGYTF.

This clone appeared a single time. The chain carries TRBV15 and TRBJ2-2; 7 positions match TRBD1. The CDR3 loop spans 13 amino acids. The ends lost 5 bases at V and 7 bases at J; junction bases unmatched: 4. The V gene's germline CDR1 is LNHNV and CDR2 YYDKDF (reference sequence). CDR3 region: CATSGTAYGELFF. In DNA form, the CDR3 reads TGTGCCACCAGCGGGACAGCCTACGGGGAGCTGTTTTTT.

The chain is built from TRBV11-2 and TRBJ2-3; D remains ambiguous. This CDR3 comprises 13 residues. Trimming took off 4 bases at V and 0 bases at J, with 5 bases between the two ends. From germline, CDR1 is SGHAT and CDR2 FQNNGV. The CDR3 is CASSSSSTDTQYF. CDR3 bases: TGTGCCAGCAGCTCATCAAGCACAGATACGCAGTATTTT.

This chain joins TRBV4-3 and TRBJ2-5; D remains ambiguous. This CDR3 comprises 15 residues. Germline CDR1 LGHNA, CDR2 YSLEER. The germline V and J ends were trimmed by 1 base and 2 bases, with 11 bases remaining between them. The CDR3 loop is CASSQVLGDQETQYF. CDR3 in DNA: TGCGCCAGCAGCCAAGTCCTCGGCGATCAAGAGACCCAGTACTTC.